This T cell receptor beta chain was recorded in a study of shared clonotypes between healthy human individuals. The overall study: A few men and a couple of women, aged 18 to 49, were donors.

The CDR3 runs 11 residues. Study results and limitations: Sorted-subset sequencing was shown by rarefaction to be incomplete despite large depth. The sole specimen, blood, was sampled, and tissue repertoires likely differ.

Worth noting for this clone: Its antigen is not known.

Profiling relied on immunoSEQ multiplex PCR, and the TCRdb table lists in-frame clones only, not all of them. The sample contains more than 2,000,000 clones, over 85% of which appear only once. All donors were Caucasian adults living in Nashville, Tennessee. This TCR was recovered from a man between 18 and 35 years old in good health. Some clones in this sample may be carry-over from other donors' samples. V gene TRBV21-1 combines with J gene TRBJ2-5; the D call in the table, TRBD2, was not verified against the DNA. TRBV21-1 is a known pseudogene. The specimen was naive CD4+ T cells from PBMCs. Subset given: CD45RA+ positively selected. The CDR3 region has the DNA TGTGCCAGCACCGGGGGGGAGACCCAGTACTTC. The encoded protein is CASTGGETQYF.